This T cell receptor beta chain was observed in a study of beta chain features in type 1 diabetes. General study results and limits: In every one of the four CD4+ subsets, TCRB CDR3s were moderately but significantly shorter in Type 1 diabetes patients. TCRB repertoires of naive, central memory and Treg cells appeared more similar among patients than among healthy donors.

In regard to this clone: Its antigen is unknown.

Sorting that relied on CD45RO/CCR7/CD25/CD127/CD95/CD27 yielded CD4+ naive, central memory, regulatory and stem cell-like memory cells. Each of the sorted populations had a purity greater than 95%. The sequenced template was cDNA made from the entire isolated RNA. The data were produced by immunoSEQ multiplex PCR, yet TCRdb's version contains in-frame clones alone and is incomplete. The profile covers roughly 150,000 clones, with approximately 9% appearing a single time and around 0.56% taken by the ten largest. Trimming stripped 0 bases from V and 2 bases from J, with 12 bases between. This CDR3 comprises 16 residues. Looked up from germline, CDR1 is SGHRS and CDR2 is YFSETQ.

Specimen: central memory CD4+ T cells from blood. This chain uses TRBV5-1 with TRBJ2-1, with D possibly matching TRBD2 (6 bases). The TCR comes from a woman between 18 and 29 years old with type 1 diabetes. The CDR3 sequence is CASSLVGWEAYNEQFF. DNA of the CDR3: TGCGCCAGCAGCTTGGTAGGGTGGGAGGCCTACAATGAGCAGTTCTTC.